The 21 T cell receptor beta chains below were found in one sample sequenced in a study of blood T cells in healthy people across ages. For the second PCR, which ran for roughly 6 to 12 cycles, a sample-barcoded 5' primer and a J-beta primer mix were used. MiXCR, run by TCRdb on the 5' RACE reads, gives a single entry per CDR3 protein. The data show some 850,000 distinct CDR3 sequences, around 24% seen once. In addition, the sample was reused for a study of T cells of mothers and their children.

Sequenced material: blood. The receptors come from a boy between 10 and 17 years old in good health.

On this clonotype: Since no conserved phenylalanine or tryptophan closes the CDR3, a read error is the likely cause. The V and J genes are TRBV2 and TRBJ2-1; 12 bases align to TRBD2. The end of the DNA fits TRBJ2-5 better, so the J call may be wrong. The CDR3 runs to 19 residues. The V gene's germline CDR1 is SNHLY and CDR2 FYNNEI. This chain's CDR3 is CASSEAELAGGRGPKTQYL. CDR3 nucleotides: TGTGCCAGCAGTGAAGCGGAACTAGCGGGGGGCCGGGGTCCTAAGACCCAGTACCTC.

The chain is built from TRBV5-1 and TRBJ2-2, with D maybe TRBD1 (5 bases). The CDR3 is 15 residues long. Germline V gene lookup returns CDR1 SGHRS and CDR2 YFSETQ. V lost 4 bases and J lost 0, with 10 bases in between. The CDR3 loop reads CASSKGDANTGELFF. The CDR3 nucleotides read TGCGCCAGCAGCAAAGGGGATGCGAACACCGGGGAGCTGTTTTTT.

V usage is TRBV6-5 and J usage is TRBJ1-2, with 10 bases lining up with TRBD1. The CDR3 consists of 14 residues. The ends lost 4 bases at V and 5 bases at J; junction bases unmatched: 4. In germline, CDR1 is MNHEY, CDR2 SVGAGI. The DNA for the CDR3 is TGTGCCAGCAGTTTAGGACAGGGGGTGTATGGCTACACCTTC. The encoded protein is CASSLGQGVYGYTF.

This clonotype was detected ten times or more. This chain uses TRBV15 with TRBJ1-1; 9 bases match TRBD1. Looked up from germline, CDR1 is LNHNV and CDR2 is YYDKDF (reference sequence). Trimming took 1 base from V and 0 from J; bases not matched to a gene: 3. The CDR3 runs 16 residues. CDR3 nucleotide sequence: TGTGCCACCAGCAGAGGGGGACAGGGCCTGAACACTGAAGCTTTCTTT. This encodes CATSRGGQGLNTEAFF.

V is TRBV5-1 and J is TRBJ2-5; D is unresolved. The CDR3 covers 14 residues. CDR1 SGHRS and CDR2 YFSETQ come from the germline V gene. The ends were cut back, 0 bases at V and 4 bases at J, with 10 bases in the middle. The CDR3 region is CASSLALSRETQYF. CDR3 bases: TGCGCCAGCAGCTTGGCGCTATCGCGAGAGACCCAGTACTTC.

This clonotype was picked up a small number of times. The chain has TRBV6-5 and TRBJ2-7, with 7 bases aligning to TRBD2. Germline V lookup: CDR1 MNHEY, CDR2 SVGAGI. Trimming took 6 bases from V and 0 from J; bases not matched to a gene: 8. There are 15 residues in the CDR3. The CDR3 is CASSLSGASSYEQYF. The CDR3, as DNA: TGTGCCAGCAGCCTCAGCGGGGCCTCCTCCTACGAGCAGTACTTC.

This clonotype was seen more than once but under ten times. This rearrangement joins TRBV5-1 to TRBJ1-1; D gene ambiguous. V was cut by 5 bases and J by 4 bases, with 15 bases left in between. Germline lookup yields CDR1 SGHRS and CDR2 YFSETQ. The CDR3 is 14 residues long. The CDR3 DNA reads as TGCGCCAGCAGTAGTGGCACATCAGGCACTGAAGCTTTCTTT. It is translated as CASSSGTSGTEAFF.

There are a few counts of this clonotype. V usage is TRBV29-1 and J usage is TRBJ2-5, with 14 bases identical to TRBD2. The CDR3 has 15 residues. V lost 4 bases to trimming and J lost 5 bases; unmatched junction nucleotides: 6. CDR1 is SQVTM and CDR2 is ANQGSEA in the germline V gene. CDR3 residues: CSVAGTSGGRETQYF. CDR3 DNA: TGCAGCGTTGCAGGGACTAGCGGGGGTCGGGAGACCCAGTACTTC.

This clonotype has more than one count but fewer than ten. The genes are TRBV29-1 and TRBJ2-2; D is tentatively TRBD1 or TRBD2 (6 bases each). The CDR3 is 14 residues long. In germline, CDR1 is SQVTM, CDR2 ANQGSEA. Trimming removed 6 bases at V and 4 bases at J, with 15 bases between. CDR3 bases: TGCAGCGTCGCAGGGGAGCGGGTCACCGGGGAGCTGTTTTTT. Translated, it gives CSVAGERVTGELFF.

This clonotype has only a few counts. This chain joins TRBV18 and TRBJ1-2, with D possibly TRBD1 on 6 matching bases. CDR1 is KGHSH and CDR2 is LQKENI in the germline V gene. The CDR3 is 14 residues long. Trimming cost V 3 bases and J 11 bases, with 19 bases left between them. As DNA, the CDR3 is TGTGCCAGCTCACCTGGAGGGGGAACTGTCGGATACACCTTC. It codes for CASSPGGGTVGYTF.

The sample holds a few counts of this clonotype. This chain joins TRBV4-1 and TRBJ1-1, with a tentative D call TRBD1 (5 bases). This CDR3 has 14 amino acids. Germline V gene sequence: CDR1 MGHRA, CDR2 YSYEKL. Trimming shortened V by 3 bases and J by 1 base, and 9 bases separated the two germline ends. The CDR3 DNA reads as TGCGCCAGCAGCCACCCGGGGGGGAACACTGAAGCTTTCTTT. It specifies CASSHPGGNTEAFF.

This chain links TRBV13 with TRBJ1-1; TRBD1 matches 10 bases. Germline V lookup: CDR1 PRHDT, CDR2 FYEKMQ (reference sequence). Trimming took 5 bases from V and 11 from J; bases not matched to a gene: 11. CDR3 length: 14 residues. CDR3 in DNA: TGTGCCAGCAGCCTCCGACAGGGGGCTTTGGGGGCTTTCTTT. This codes for CASSLRQGALGAFF.

The chain is built from TRBV18 and TRBJ2-1; no firm D call. Germline values: CDR1 KGHSH, CDR2 LQKENI. Trimming cost V 3 bases and J 6 bases, with 15 bases left between them. The CDR3 contains 15 residues. The DNA of the CDR3 is TGTGCCAGCTCACCCGAACCTCAGACAATCAATGAGCAGTTCTTC. Protein product: CASSPEPQTINEQFF.

The genes are TRBV5-6 and TRBJ1-1; the match to TRBD1 covers 7 bases. Germline CDR1 SGHDT, CDR2 YYEEEE. The CDR3 is 14 residues long. Trimming took 1 base from V and 5 from J; bases not matched to a gene: 5. CDR3 in amino acids: CASSLFQGETEAFF. The CDR3 DNA reads as TGTGCCAGCAGCTTGTTTCAGGGGGAAACTGAAGCTTTCTTT.

This clonotype was observed a few times. CDR3 protein: CSVLFSRDQPQHF. In DNA, the CDR3 is TGCAGCGTCCTTTTTTCGCGGGATCAGCCCCAGCATTTT. The chain links TRBV29-1 to TRBJ1-5, with D hard to call. Trimming pared 6 bases from V and 5 bases from J, leaving 14 bases between. This CDR3 has 13 residues. Per the germline V gene, CDR1 is SQVTM and CDR2 is ANQGSEA.

This clonotype was counted only a few times. The chain links TRBV7-9 to TRBJ1-2; no clear D. Germline V lookup: CDR1 SEHNR, CDR2 FQNEAQ (reference sequence). The CDR3 is made up of 12 amino acids. Between the trimmed V and J ends, which lost 3 bases and 6 bases, there was a span of 8 bases. As DNA, the CDR3 is TGTGCCAGCAGCTTCCCCGGCAATGGCTACACCTTC. It is translated as CASSFPGNGYTF.

The V gene is TRBV7-2, the J gene TRBJ1-3; a weak D match, TRBD1 (6 bases). Germline CDR1 and CDR2: SGHTA and FQGNSA. V was clipped by 1 base and J by 0 bases, with 10 bases between them. CDR3 length equals 16 residues. This CDR3 reads CASSLEGVLSGNTIYF. For the CDR3, the DNA is TGTGCCAGCAGCTTAGAGGGGGTTCTCTCTGGAAACACCATATATTTT.

This clonotype has a handful of counts. This chain links TRBV20-1 with TRBJ1-2, with 9 bases fitting TRBD1. The CDR3 length is 15 residues. J gave up 0 bases and V 6 bases, and 8 bases lay outside the gene matches. The germline CDR1 and CDR2 sequences are DFQATT and SNEGSKA (reference sequence). The CDR3 DNA is TGCAGTGCCCCGGACAGGGGCGATGCTAACTATGGCTACACCTTC. It codes for CSAPDRGDANYGYTF.

V and J are TRBV4-2 and TRBJ2-7; 7 bases match TRBD2. The CDR3 totals 14 residues. The germline V gene encodes CDR1 LGHNA and CDR2 YNFKEQ. J gave up 3 bases and V 6 bases, and 8 bases lay outside the gene matches. In DNA form, the CDR3 reads TGTGCCAGCAGTCCTGGACTAGGACGCTACGAGCAGTACTTC. It yields the protein CASSPGLGRYEQYF.

V usage is TRBV12-3 or TRBV12-4 and J usage is TRBJ2-5, with a possible D match to TRBD1 (6 bases). The CDR3 contains 14 residues. Trimming took off 5 bases at V and 4 bases at J, with 14 bases between the two ends. The CDR3 here is CASSEQGDLETQYF. In DNA, the CDR3 is TGTGCCAGCAGTGAACAGGGAGATTTAGAGACCCAGTACTTC.

V usage is TRBV20-1 and J usage is TRBJ1-2, with 8 bases identical to TRBD1. The CDR3 covers 14 residues. Trimming at V came to 5 bases and at J to 4 bases, leaving 9 bases not matched to a gene. In germline, CDR1 is DFQATT, CDR2 SNEGSKA (reference sequence). The CDR3 bases are TGCAGTGCTCCTCGGACAGGGACGGGCTATGGCTACACCTTC. Translating gives CSAPRTGTGYGYTF.